What follows are 9 T cell receptor beta chains derived from one specimen sequenced in a study of T-cell reconstitution after alpha-beta-depleted transplantation in children (dated by TCRdb to 2016 to 2018). The receptor library was made with PCR. The run used an Illumina HiSeq 2500. To normalize quantification of the TCRbeta repertoire, the TCR libraries were built with molecular barcoding that relied on unique molecular identifiers. The raw public reads went through TCRdb reprocessing: fastp at Q25, MiXCR clone calling, in-frame beta chains kept. Duplicate CDR3 protein sequences are folded into a single record with the most common DNA and genes. Within this sample are approximately 520,000 distinct CDR3 sequences, with less than 35% of them counted one time only. The ten biggest clones cover around 2.4% of the sample. This specimen consisted of PBMCs from the stem cell graft donor, obtained from the stem cell graft. These receptor sequences come from a human donor who donated a stem cell graft to a child with aplastic anemia.

The chain couples TRBV6-5 to TRBJ1-2; no clear D gene. This CDR3 has 14 amino acids. The V gene lost 2 bases and the J gene lost 2 bases, with 9 bases spanning the gap. Germline values: CDR1 MNHEY, CDR2 SVGAGI. In DNA, the CDR3 is TGTGCCAGCAGTTACAACAGTGACAACTATGGCTACACCTTC. Protein: CASSYNSDNYGYTF.

In regard to this clonotype: One junction end disagrees with the germline gene, perhaps due to a read error. The J gene is TRBJ1-6, the V gene TRBV4-3, with D uncertain. The CDR3 length is 14 residues. The germline gives CDR1 LGHNA, CDR2 YSLEER. The CDR3 here is CASSQDFENSPLHF. For the CDR3, the DNA is TGCGCCAGCAGCCAAGATTTTGAGAATTCCCCCCTCCACTTT.

This rearrangement joins TRBV5-6 to TRBJ2-3, with D unclear. V was pared by 4 bases and J by 2 bases, with 11 bases between. Germline V lookup: CDR1 SGHDT, CDR2 YYEEEE. This CDR3 has 14 residues. The CDR3: CASSPQTYTDTQYF. CDR3 bases: TGTGCCAGCAGCCCCCAGACTTACACAGATACGCAGTATTTT.

V is TRBV27 and J is TRBJ1-5; the D gene is possibly TRBD1 (5 bases). This CDR3 contains 13 residues. Germline CDR1 is MNHEY and CDR2 is SMNVEV (reference sequence). Trimming cost V 3 bases and J 6 bases, with 9 bases left between them. The CDR3 sequence: CASSLADSQPQHF. The CDR3 DNA follows: TGTGCCAGCAGTTTGGCTGACAGTCAGCCCCAGCATTTT.

This clonotype was seen a few times. The genes are TRBV9 and TRBJ2-1, with D unresolved. The V gene lost 2 bases and the J gene lost 9 bases, with 12 bases spanning the gap. The length of the CDR3 is 13 residues. Germline-derived CDR1 and CDR2 are SGDLS and YYNGEE. The CDR3 sequence: CASSVFGVSEQFF. CDR3 coding DNA: TGTGCCAGCAGCGTTTTCGGCGTAAGTGAGCAGTTCTTC.

This clonotype was found many times. The chain is built from TRBV5-1 and TRBJ2-1, with D tentatively TRBD1 (5 bases). Between the trimmed V and J ends, which lost 0 bases and 0 bases, there was a span of 13 bases. The CDR3 spans 17 residues. Germline V gene sequence: CDR1 SGHRS, CDR2 YFSETQ. CDR3 amino acids: CASSLEGRRSSYNEQFF. CDR3 sequence (DNA): TGCGCCAGCAGCTTGGAGGGGCGCCGAAGCTCCTACAATGAGCAGTTCTTC.

This clonotype was seen only a few times. The chain joins TRBV12-3 or TRBV12-4 to TRBJ1-1; possible D gene TRBD1, 5 bases. Trimming cost V 1 base and J 5 bases, with 11 bases left between them. The CDR3 consists of 14 residues. The CDR3 region is CASSLGRVGTEAFF. For the CDR3, the DNA is TGTGCCAGCAGTTTAGGCAGGGTAGGAACTGAAGCTTTCTTT.

The V and J genes are TRBV6-5 and TRBJ1-2; D might be TRBD1 (6 bases). The CDR3 is 15 amino acids. CDR1 and CDR2 from the germline V gene are MNHEY and SVGAGI. V lost 0 bases, J lost 4 bases, and 12 bases lay in between. CDR3 DNA: TGTGCCAGCAGTTACTCACGGGGGCGAGGCTATGGCTACACCTTC. Translated, it gives CASSYSRGRGYGYTF.

The V call is TRBV7-9, the J call TRBJ2-1; D is uncertain. This CDR3 spans 15 amino acids. Germline V gene sequence: CDR1 SEHNR, CDR2 FQNEAQ (reference sequence). Trimming shortened V by 5 bases and J by 4 bases, and 15 bases separated the two germline ends. The DNA for the CDR3 is TGTGCCAGCAGCCCCTACTCACAGACTTACAATGAGCAGTTCTTC. Encoded protein: CASSPYSQTYNEQFF.